Shown below are 18 T cell receptor beta chains from a single sample sequenced in a study of blood T cell repertoires in COVID-19. Produced via immunoSEQ multiplex PCR; TCRdb's table is partial and in-frame only. The sample includes about 170,000 clones, about 80% of them seen just once. The specimen was peripheral blood. The receptors come from a man in his sixties or seventies with active or convalescent COVID-19.

The chain is built from TRBV9 and TRBJ2-3, with a tentative D call TRBD2 (6 bases). The CDR3 is 16 amino acids. Trimming stripped 4 bases from V and 3 bases from J, with 18 bases between. Germline V CDR1 and CDR2: SGDLS, YYNGEE. CDR3 amino acids: CASSPLEEGRTDTQYF. Here the CDR3 DNA reads TGTGCCAGCAGCCCCCTGGAGGAGGGAAGGACAGATACGCAGTATTTT.

The rearrangement uses TRBV5-1 and TRBJ2-1; D is unresolved. Germline CDR1 reads SGHRS; CDR2 reads YFSETQ. Trimming stripped 7 bases from V and 0 bases from J, with 11 bases between. The CDR3 totals 14 residues. CDR3 in amino acids: CASALPSSYNEQFF. CDR3 sequence (DNA): TGCGCCAGCGCTCTCCCGAGCTCCTACAATGAGCAGTTCTTC.

The chain carries TRBV5-1 and TRBJ2-7; a possible D gene is TRBD2 (6 bases). Germline CDR1 SGHRS, CDR2 YFSETQ. The CDR3 extends over 15 amino acids. Trimming pared 4 bases from V and 2 bases from J, leaving 16 bases between. The CDR3 region is CASSRLEGGTYEQYF. The CDR3 DNA reads TGCGCCAGCAGCCGTTTGGAGGGTGGGACCTACGAGCAGTACTTC. Full variable domain (remainder filled in from reference TRBV5-1 and TRBJ2-7): KAGVTQTPRYLIKTRGQQVTLSCSPISGHRSVSWYQQTPGQGLQFLFEYFSETQRNKGNFPGRFSGRQFSNSRSEMNVSTLELGDSALYLCASSRLEGGTYEQYFGPGTRLTVT.

This chain connects TRBV27 to TRBJ1-6; 11 bases are a match to TRBD1. V trimming: 3 bases; J trimming: 14 bases; junction bases outside the gene matches: 12. Germline CDR1 reads MNHEY; CDR2 reads SMNVEV (reference sequence). This CDR3 spans 16 amino acids. The CDR3 loop reads CASSLASGQGVRALHF. CDR3 coding DNA: TGTGCCAGCAGTTTGGCCTCGGGACAGGGGGTTAGGGCCCTCCACTTT.

The rearrangement uses TRBV18 and TRBJ2-7, with D perhaps TRBD1 (6 bases). The CDR3 is 15 amino acids. Germline CDR1 and CDR2: KGHSH and LQKENI. The ends were cut back, 3 bases at V and 3 bases at J, with 15 bases in the middle. As DNA, the CDR3 is TGTGCCAGCTCACCGACAGCCGGACAGCACTACGAGCAGTACTTC. The encoded protein is CASSPTAGQHYEQYF. The entire variable domain, with the rest obtained from reference TRBV18 and TRBJ2-7, is as follows: NAGVMQNPRHLVRRRGQEARLRCSPMKGHSHVYWYRQLPEEGLKFMVYLQKENIIDESGMPKERFSAEFPKEGPSILRIQQVVRGDSAAYFCASSPTAGQHYEQYFGPGTRLTVT.

The chain joins TRBV11-2 to TRBJ2-5; 8 positions match TRBD1. The CDR3 contains 14 residues. Germline lookup yields CDR1 SGHAT and CDR2 FQNNGV. J gave up 11 bases and V 5 bases, and 13 bases lay outside the gene matches. CDR3 protein: CASSPLGGRGLQYF. The CDR3 nucleotides read TGTGCCAGCAGCCCCCTGGGAGGCAGGGGGCTTCAGTACTTC.

The chain is built from TRBV28 and TRBJ2-7; 7 nucleotides line up with TRBD1. The CDR3 length is 12 residues. Trimming cost V 6 bases and J 6 bases; bases outside gene matches: 5. Germline V lookup: CDR1 MDHEN, CDR2 SYDVKM. CDR3 region: CASRTTGREQYF. CDR3 DNA: TGTGCCAGCAGAACGACAGGGCGCGAGCAGTACTTC.

CDR3 loop: CATSDFRALAGGYNEQFF. The CDR3 DNA follows: TGTGCCACCAGTGATTTCAGGGCCCTCGCGGGAGGCTACAATGAGCAGTTCTTC. The V gene is TRBV24-1, the J gene TRBJ2-1; 8 bases fit TRBD2. Looked up from germline, CDR1 is KGHDR and CDR2 is SFDVKD. V shed 1 base, J shed 3 bases, and the junction held 10 bases outside the gene matches. There are 18 residues in the CDR3.

The chain employs TRBV19 and TRBJ1-1; D remains unclear. The length of the CDR3 is 16 residues. The ends were cut back, 0 bases at V and 1 base at J, with 12 bases in the middle. CDR1 is LNHDA, CDR2 SQIVND, per germline (reference sequence). The DNA for the CDR3 is TGTGCCAGTAGTATAGATCGAGGCAGCAGGAACACTGAAGCTTTCTTT. It specifies CASSIDRGSRNTEAFF. Combining the CDR3 with reference TRBV19 and TRBJ1-1 gives the whole variable domain DGGITQSPKYLFRKEGQNVTLSCEQNLNHDAMYWYRQDPGQGLRLIYYSQIVNDFQKGDIAEGYSVSREKKESFPLTVTSAQKNPTAFYLCASSIDRGSRNTEAFFGQGTRLTVV.

The chain employs TRBV15 and TRBJ1-2; TRBD1 might be the D (6 bases). The germline CDR1 and CDR2 sequences are LNHNV and YYDKDF (reference sequence). V lost 2 bases to trimming and J lost 10 bases, with 20 bases between them. This CDR3 is built from 15 residues. The CDR3 here is CATSRRGQSVVVYTF. In DNA, the CDR3 is TGTGCCACCAGCAGACGAGGACAGTCCGTGGTGGTCTACACCTTC.

The V and J genes are TRBV2 and TRBJ2-7; tentative D call: TRBD2 (6 bases). The germline gives CDR1 SNHLY, CDR2 FYNNEI. This CDR3 comprises 14 residues. V lost 7 bases, J lost 1 base, and 14 bases lay in between. CDR3 region: CASKEEGTSYEQYF. In DNA, the CDR3 is TGTGCCAGCAAGGAAGAGGGGACTTCCTACGAGCAGTACTTC.

This clone was counted a single time. The chain joins TRBV18 to TRBJ2-6, with D unclear. V was shortened by 8 bases and J by 0 bases, with 11 bases between the two germline ends. The CDR3 is 15 residues long. Germline CDR1 KGHSH, CDR2 LQKENI. The CDR3 nucleotides read TGTGCCAGCGCTATAGATAGCTCTGGGGCCAACGTCCTGACTTTC. The encoded protein is CASAIDSSGANVLTF.

This chain links TRBV28 with TRBJ2-7; possibly TRBD2 for D (6 bases). The CDR3 consists of 16 residues. The V and J ends lost 6 bases and 0 bases respectively, with 18 bases between them. Germline CDR1 MDHEN, CDR2 SYDVKM. The DNA of the CDR3 is TGTGCCAGCAGAGCCGCGGGACCCAGGAGCTCCTACGAGCAGTACTTC. Protein: CASRAAGPRSSYEQYF.

The V call is TRBV7-9, the J call TRBJ2-3; no firm D call. Trimming cost V 1 base and J 0 bases, with 5 bases left between them. CDR1 is SEHNR and CDR2 is FQNEAQ in the germline V gene (reference sequence). This CDR3 is built from 14 residues. Written as DNA, the CDR3 is TGTGCCAGCAGCTTAGTGGCCAGCACAGATACGCAGTATTTT. Residues: CASSLVASTDTQYF.

DNA for the CDR3: TGCGCCAGCAGCTTGGGAGAGAACACTGAAGCTTTCTTT. It translates to CASSLGENTEAFF. V is TRBV5-1 and J is TRBJ1-1, with unresolved D. Germline-derived CDR1 and CDR2 are SGHRS and YFSETQ. V was cut by 0 bases and J by 1 base, with 4 bases left in between. CDR3 length: 13 residues.

The chain carries TRBV2 and TRBJ2-7, with D perhaps matching TRBD1 (7 bases). This CDR3 is 14 amino acids long. V was pared by 5 bases and J by 6 bases, with 17 bases between. The germline CDR1 and CDR2 sequences are SNHLY and FYNNEI. Here the CDR3 DNA reads TGTGCCAGCAGTCCGGGCCCCAGGGGGGCCGAGCAGTACTTC. This gives the protein CASSPGPRGAEQYF.

The chain couples TRBV7-3 to TRBJ1-1; D ambiguous. With 1 base removed from V and 3 bases from J, the gap between germline ends came to 9 bases. The CDR3 has 14 amino acids. Germline CDR1 is SGHTA and CDR2 is FQGTGA. The CDR3 DNA follows: TGTGCCAGCAGCTTAATCCCGGGTGACACTGAAGCTTTCTTT. The encoded protein is CASSLIPGDTEAFF.

V gene TRBV5-1 combines with J gene TRBJ2-5; D uncertain. Germline lookup yields CDR1 SGHRS and CDR2 YFSETQ. CDR3 length: 15 residues. The V gene lost 0 bases and the J gene lost 2 bases, with 11 bases spanning the gap. CDR3 residues: CASSLVFGNQETQYF. CDR3 DNA: TGCGCCAGCAGCTTGGTTTTCGGTAATCAAGAGACCCAGTACTTC.